Listed below are T cell receptor beta chains from one sample, sequenced in a study of cytomegalovirus exposure and HLA in healthy donors. TCRdb keeps only in-frame clones here, not all; method: immunoSEQ multiplex PCR. Found here are 94,000 or so clones, around 71% of them singletons; the top ten hold about 8%. Sequenced material: PBMCs. The source of these receptors is a man aged 60 to 69 in good health and CMV-seronegative. Both conserved end residues are part of each CDR3. The D gene is left open where the match is weak. Expanded clones are given a class, and other clones once, few, many or no size at all.

j_call d_call v_call clone_size cdr3_nt cdr3_aa
TRBJ2-5 . TRBV6-1 . TGTGCCAGCAGTGATAACGGGTTCCAAGAGACCCAGTACTTC CASSDNGFQETQYF
TRBJ2-7 TRBD1 TRBV6-6 . TGTGCCAGCAGTTACGGGCCGGGACAGACCGGCGAGCAGTACTTC CASSYGPGQTGEQYF
TRBJ2-5 TRBD2 TRBV7-8 . TGTGCCAGCAGCTCTCGGACTAGCGGGAGTAGGGAGACCCAGTACTTC CASSSRTSGSRETQYF
TRBJ1-1 TRBD1 TRBV19 . TGTGCCAGTAGTATGACAGGGGTGAACACTGAAGCTTTCTTT CASSMTGVNTEAFF
TRBJ2-7 . TRBV2 . TGTGCCAGCAGACCCGCAGGGGGAGGCTGGTACGAGCAGTACTTC CASRPAGGGWYEQYF
TRBJ2-7 TRBD2 TRBV7-9 once TGTGCCAGCAGCACAGCGGGATCCTACGAGCAGTACTTC CASSTAGSYEQYF
TRBJ2-7 . TRBV28 . TGTGCCAGCTCCTATGGGCGGACCGGCGGGGACGAGCAGTACTTC CASSYGRTGGDEQYF
TRBJ2-1 . TRBV7-2 . TGTGCCAGCAGCCCACAGGGAAGACATGGTGAGCAGTTCTTC CASSPQGRHGEQFF
TRBJ2-2 . TRBV4-3 . TGCGCCAGCAGCCAAGGTGCGAGGGAGTCCACCGGGGAGCTGTTTTTT CASSQGARESTGELFF
TRBJ2-7 TRBD2 TRBV6-6 . TGTGCCAGCAGTCTAGCGGGAGGAGCCTACGAGCAGTACTTC CASSLAGGAYEQYF
TRBJ2-7 . TRBV9 . TGTGCCAGCACCAATATTCCCTACTACGAGCAGTACTTC CASTNIPYYEQYF
TRBJ1-2 . TRBV6-5 . TGTGCCAGCACCCGGGCGGGGAGGGACTATGGCTACACCTTC CASTRAGRDYGYTF
TRBJ2-7 TRBD2 TRBV5-4 . TGTGCCAGCAGCTCGGGAGGTAGCGGGGGCCAGGCGTACCACGAGCAGTACTTC CASSSGGSGGQAYHEQYF
TRBJ2-3 . TRBV6-6 . TGTGCCAGCAGTTTACAGGGAACTAGCACAGATACGCAGTATTTT CASSLQGTSTDTQYF
TRBJ1-5 . TRBV9 few TGTGCCAGCAGCGTATCCAGTCAGGATCAGCCCCAGCATTTT CASSVSSQDQPQHF
TRBJ2-1 . TRBV27 few TGTGCCAGCAGTCGTCTCAGGGGAACCTACAATGAGCAGTTCTTC CASSRLRGTYNEQFF
TRBJ2-5 . TRBV11-2 . TGTGCCAGCAGCCAAGACCGGGCCCAGTACTTC CASSQDRAQYF
TRBJ2-7 TRBD1 TRBV6-1 few TGTGCCAGCAGTAACCGGGACAGAGACTACGAGCAGTACTTC CASSNRDRDYEQYF
TRBJ1-1 . TRBV10-1 . TGCGCCAGCAGTGAGATCGGGGGTTCTGAAGCTTTCTTT CASSEIGGSEAFF
TRBJ2-1 TRBD2 TRBV7-8 . TGTGCCACCGAGACTAGCGGGGTTCAGTTCTTC CATETSGVQFF
TRBJ1-5 . TRBV5-6 . TGTGCCAGCAGCTTATATAGCCTTCAGCCCCAGCATTTT CASSLYSLQPQHF
TRBJ2-1 TRBD2 TRBV4-3 . TGCGCCAGCAGCCACTTAGCGGGGGGGCACAATGAGCAGTTCTTC CASSHLAGGHNEQFF
TRBJ2-7 TRBD1 TRBV28 few TGTGCCAGCAGTCCAACACCCGGGACAGCCTACGAGCAGTACTTC CASSPTPGTAYEQYF